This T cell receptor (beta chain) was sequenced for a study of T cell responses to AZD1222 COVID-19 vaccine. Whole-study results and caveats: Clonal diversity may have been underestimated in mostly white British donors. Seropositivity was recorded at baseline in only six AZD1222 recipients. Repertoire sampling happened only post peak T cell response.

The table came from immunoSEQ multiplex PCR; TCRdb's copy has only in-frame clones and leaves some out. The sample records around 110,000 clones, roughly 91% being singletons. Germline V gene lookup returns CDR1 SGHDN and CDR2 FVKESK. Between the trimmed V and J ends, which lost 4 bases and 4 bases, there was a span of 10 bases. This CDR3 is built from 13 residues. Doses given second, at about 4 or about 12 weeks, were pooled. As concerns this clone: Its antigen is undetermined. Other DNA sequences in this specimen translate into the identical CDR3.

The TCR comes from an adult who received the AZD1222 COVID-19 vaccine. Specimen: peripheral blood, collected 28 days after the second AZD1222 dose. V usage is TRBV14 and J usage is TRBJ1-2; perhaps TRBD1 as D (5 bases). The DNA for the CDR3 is TGTGCCAGCAGCCCCGGGACGTCCTATGGCTACACCTTC. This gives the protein CASSPGTSYGYTF.